This record looks at one T cell receptor (beta chain) sequence and its context. TCRdb keeps only in-frame clones here, not all; method: immunoSEQ multiplex PCR. The sample lists about 640,000 clones, roughly 78% occurring once. The record originates from a study of shared clonotypes between healthy human individuals. The TCR originated in a woman in her thirties in good health. Sequenced material: memory CD4+ T cells sorted from blood. Subset meaning: CD45RA-negative fraction.

The chain's CDR3 is CASSSSGQGDYEQYF. CDR3 bases: TGTGCCAGCAGTTCGAGCGGGCAGGGAGACTACGAGCAGTACTTC. The chain combines TRBV28 with TRBJ2-7; perhaps TRBD2 as D (6 bases). V gave up 4 bases and J gave up 3 bases, with 16 bases separating them. In germline, CDR1 is MDHEN, CDR2 SYDVKM. The CDR3 contains 15 residues.